This TCR beta chain was identified during a study of beta chain features in type 1 diabetes (dated by TCRdb to between 2017 and 2018). Study-level background: Patients and healthy donors did not differ in mean age, gender distribution, total cell number or subset yield. A total of roughly 99 million sorted cells were examined across all samples, and the number of cells per subset was strongly correlated with RNA yield. The study compared TCRB repertoires of sorted circulating CD4+ T cell subsets between recently diagnosed type 1 diabetes patients and matched healthy donors. Regulatory and stem cell-like memory subsets were isolated from only 8 patients and about 8 healthy donors, whereas naive and central memory subsets came from all 30 or so donors.

Comments on this clone: Which antigen it targets is not known. No much larger clone exists at a distance of one base, and base qualities are not known.

From each donor, a single peripheral blood sample of 100 to 150 mL on average was drawn into heparinised tubes. A BD FACSAria II was used to sort naive, central memory, regulatory and stem cell-like memory CD4+ T cells with a panel that included CD45RO, CCR7, CD25, CD127, CD95 and CD27. A purity above 95% was achieved for all sorted populations. Right away, PBMCs were isolated by Lymphoprep density gradient centrifugation and were stained directly, with no culture step. So that batch effects would be minimized, each experiment stained and sorted samples in pairs, pairing one healthy donor with one patient. All of the isolated RNA was reverse transcribed with the High Capacity cDNA Reverse Transcription Kit, so expressed TCRB transcripts were sequenced. Deep immunoSEQ sequencing was applied to naive, central memory and regulatory T cell samples, giving an average of roughly 3.6 million total reads per sample. Sorted cells were lysed in RLT buffer, and RNA was extracted using DNase-treated RNeasy Micro or Mini kits according to cell number. Each cell subset was processed separately to prevent cross-contamination, with patient and healthy donor samples processed together. The immunoSEQ multiplex PCR was used to amplify TCRB sequences from cDNA, generating 87-bp fragments that spanned the CDR3 region. The amplicons were sequenced using the Illumina HiSeq platform. As for how the authors treated the data: PCR bias was computationally corrected using synthetic template baselines, reads within Hamming distance 2 were collapsed, and singletons that could not be merged were discarded. By aligning reads against IMGT, V, D and J genes, CDR3 length, and insertions or deletions at six rearrangement sites were assigned. Within each subset, clonotype counts were normalized to sorted cell number, after which true diversity and Gini coefficients were computed with the tcR R package. Repertoire sharing was quantified using the overlap coefficient calculated on TCRB nucleotide sequences. TCRdb obtained this table from immuneACCESS and retained in-frame rearrangements with V and J assigned. These tables miss some clones; where compared with another copy, unresolved V genes account for less than half of the shortfall, and the remainder is unexplained. That table is the source of V, J and clone size, and D and trimming were worked out from the DNA. The sample profile shows over 150,000 clones; around 8.3% of them were found once. The top ten clones comprise 0.54% of the sample.

The CDR3 has 13 amino acids, counting the end cysteine and phenylalanine. Only the CDR3 DNA stays, 39 bases, in frame from base 1. The trim is 4 bases for V and 4 bases for J, with a gap of 11 bases between the germline ends. According to the germline V gene, CDR1 reads SGHRS and CDR2 reads YFSETQ. Results the study describes overall, beyond this receptor: Naive, central memory and regulatory TCRB repertoires appeared more similar among patients than among healthy donors. At VDJ recombination sites, type 1 diabetes patients had fewer insertions and more deleted nucleotides, which implies abnormalities in thymic rearrangement. PCR may preferentially amplify shorter templates, but because patient and control samples were amplified and corrected together, any resulting skew would affect both groups equally. Because small numbers of individuals were included in the HLA sub-analyses, any influence of HLA type on TCRB rearrangement was left unresolved. Because cDNA rather than genomic DNA was sequenced, highly expressing activated cells could have been over-represented, although no difference in activation and CD3 levels was found between groups. A moderate but significant shortening of TCRB CDR3 length was observed in type 1 diabetes patients in all four CD4+ subsets.

Sequenced material: central memory CD4+ T cells from blood. The sequence is built from TRBV5-1 and TRBJ1-1, with the D gene not confidently named. This TCR derives from a young woman with type 1 diabetes. The CDR3 region: CASSPSGGTEAFF. The nucleotides are TGCGCCAGCAGCCCCTCGGGTGGCACTGAAGCTTTCTTT.